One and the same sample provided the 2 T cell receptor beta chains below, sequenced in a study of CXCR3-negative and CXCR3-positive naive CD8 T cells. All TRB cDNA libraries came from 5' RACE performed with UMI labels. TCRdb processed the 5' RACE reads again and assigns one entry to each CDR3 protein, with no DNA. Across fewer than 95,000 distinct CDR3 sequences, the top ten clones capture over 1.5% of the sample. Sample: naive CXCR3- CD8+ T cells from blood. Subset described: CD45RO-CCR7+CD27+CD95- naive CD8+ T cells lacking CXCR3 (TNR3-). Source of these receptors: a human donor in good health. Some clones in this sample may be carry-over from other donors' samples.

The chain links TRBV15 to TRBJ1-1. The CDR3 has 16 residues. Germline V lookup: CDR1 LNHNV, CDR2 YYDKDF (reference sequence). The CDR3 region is CATSRDKVRLNTEAFF.

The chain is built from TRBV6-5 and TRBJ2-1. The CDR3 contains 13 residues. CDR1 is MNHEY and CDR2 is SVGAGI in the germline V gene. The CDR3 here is CASSYDDEDEQFF.